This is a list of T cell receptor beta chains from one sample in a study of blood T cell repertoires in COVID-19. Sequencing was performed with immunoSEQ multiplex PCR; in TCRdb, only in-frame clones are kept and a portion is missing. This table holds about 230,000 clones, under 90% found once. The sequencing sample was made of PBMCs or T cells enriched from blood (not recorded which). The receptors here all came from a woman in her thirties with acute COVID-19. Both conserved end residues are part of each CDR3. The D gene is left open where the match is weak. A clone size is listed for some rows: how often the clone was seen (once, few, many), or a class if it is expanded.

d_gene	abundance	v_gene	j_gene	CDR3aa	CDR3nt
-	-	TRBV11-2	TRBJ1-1	CASSSYSLNTEAFF	TGTGCCAGCAGTTCATACAGTCTGAACACTGAAGCTTTCTTT
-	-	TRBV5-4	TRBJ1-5	CASSFQGGNQPQHF	TGTGCCAGCAGCTTCCAGGGTGGGAATCAGCCCCAGCATTTT
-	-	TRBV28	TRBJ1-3	CAATAGIWYGNTIYF	TGTGCCGCGACAGCCGGAATATGGTATGGAAACACCATATATTTT
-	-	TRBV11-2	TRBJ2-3	CASSFPSFRLDGDTQYF	TGTGCCAGCAGCTTCCCGTCCTTCAGGTTAGATGGTGATACGCAGTATTTT
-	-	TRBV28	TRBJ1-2	CASSFRGYGYTF	TGTGCCAGCAGTTTCAGGGGTTATGGCTACACCTTC
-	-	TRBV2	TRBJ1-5	CASGDIVGNQPQHF	TGTGCCTCCGGGGATATAGTGGGCAATCAGCCCCAGCATTTT
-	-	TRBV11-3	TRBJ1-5	CASSLARAGNQPQHF	TGTGCCAGCAGCTTAGCCAGGGCTGGCAATCAGCCCCAGCATTTT
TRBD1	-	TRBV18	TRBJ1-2	CASSGDRAGYGYTF	TGTGCCAGCTCCGGGGACAGGGCAGGCTATGGCTACACCTTC
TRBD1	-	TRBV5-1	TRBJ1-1	CASSRTGNTEAFF	TGCGCCAGCAGCAGGACAGGGAACACTGAAGCTTTCTTT
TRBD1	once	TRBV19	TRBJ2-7	CASSIGDSYEQYF	TGTGCCAGTAGTATAGGGGACAGCTACGAGCAGTACTTC
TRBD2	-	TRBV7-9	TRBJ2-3	CASSGLAGGLLKDTQYF	TGTGCCAGCAGCGGTCTAGCGGGGGGGCTTCTGAAAGATACGCAGTATTTT
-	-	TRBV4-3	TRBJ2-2	CASSQSRRVTGELFF	TGCGCCAGCAGCCAGAGTCGGAGAGTCACCGGGGAGCTGTTTTTT
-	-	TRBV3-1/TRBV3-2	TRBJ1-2	CASSQAPATPRKSYTF	TGTGCCAGCAGCCAAGCCCCGGCGACACCTCGGAAAAGCTACACCTTC
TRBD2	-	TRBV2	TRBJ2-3	CASSGLAGPTDTQYF	TGTGCCAGCAGTGGACTAGCGGGGCCCACAGATACGCAGTATTTT
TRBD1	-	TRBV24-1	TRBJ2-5	CATSDPGQGGRETQYF	TGTGCCACCAGTGATCCAGGACAGGGTGGACGAGAGACCCAGTACTTC
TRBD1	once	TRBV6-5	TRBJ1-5	CASSYSGTGDQPQHF	TGTGCCAGCAGTTACTCCGGGACAGGGGATCAGCCCCAGCATTTT
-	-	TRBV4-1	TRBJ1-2	CASSPAAAVWGYTF	TGCGCCAGCAGCCCGGCGGCCGCCGTATGGGGCTACACCTTC
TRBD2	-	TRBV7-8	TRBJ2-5	CASSSGTSGGIQETQYF	TGTGCCAGCAGCTCAGGGACTAGCGGGGGTATCCAAGAGACCCAGTACTTC